This TCR beta chain was recorded in a study of post-analysis software for immune sequencing data (dated by TCRdb to the mid-2010s). General notes on the study: Recorded disease courses included relapsing-remitting, secondary progressive and progressive-relapsing multiple sclerosis, with some patients lacking subtype annotation. The patient repertoires were compared against 11 previously published healthy control repertoires obtained from donors aged roughly 6 to 25 years. A subset of samples was prepared in parallel using single-end sample barcoding, then pooled and co-amplified after Illumina adapter ligation.

Library method: PCR. These reads were obtained on an Illumina HiSeq 2500. To reduce PCR and sequencing biases, unique molecular identifiers were built into the TCR beta cDNA libraries. Approximately 500,000 cDNA molecules were obtained for every 1 to 10 million input T cells, so each molecule roughly corresponded to one T cell. The patient libraries were prepared and sequenced using the same protocol as the earlier healthy control dataset. Within a given batch, samples were prepared together, multiplexed and sequenced on the same HiSeq lane. On the study's bioinformatics: Raw barcoded reads were processed with MIGEC, and single-read molecular identifier groups were discarded before consensus assembly and CDR3 extraction. Clonotype tables were post-analysed with VDJtools, and diversity was normalized by down-sampling all datasets to the smallest sample size. Repertoire overlap clustering matched CDR3 amino acid but not nucleotide sequences to correct batch-related cross-sample contamination. The public reads were reanalyzed by TCRdb: fastp trimming at Q25, MiXCR alignment, in-frame beta chains only. Rows matching on CDR3 protein sequence are summarized as one entry with the most common DNA and genes. What appears here as the V and J calls and clone size reflects TCRdb's work, not the paper's. This sample comprises hundreds of thousands of distinct CDR3 sequences, 30% of them detected only once. The top ten constitute roughly 0.57% of the sample.

Results the study describes overall, beyond this receptor: When samples were clustered directly using the F measure, samples prepared in the same batch co-clustered strongly, which prompted a batch-effect correction. The multiple sclerosis patient group was slightly younger than the control group. Significantly lower normalized Chao1 diversity was found in multiple sclerosis patients than in controls, suggesting substantial peripheral T-cell clonal expansion. Significantly higher frequencies in patients than in controls were found for several TRBV segments, including TRBV5-6, TRBV5-1 and TRBV20-1.

The CDR3, from cysteine to phenylalanine, totals 14 residues. The sequence is cut down to CDR3 DNA, 42 bases in frame from base 1. V and J are truncated by 2 bases and 8 bases respectively, leaving an intervening sequence of 13 bases. CDR1 MGHRA and CDR2 YSYEKL were looked up in the germline V gene. To demonstrate the VDJtools post-analysis software, TCR beta repertoires were profiled from the peripheral blood of about 14 young patients with multiple sclerosis. The multiple sclerosis patients were children and adolescents between roughly 6 and 17 years of age. This clonotype was detected a few times. This clone's antigen is unknown. No quality values exist for individual bases; no much larger clone is one base distant.

The chain was built from TRBV4-1 and TRBJ2-1, and possibly TRBD2, on 5 matching bases. This sequence was found in a girl aged 10 to 17 with multiple sclerosis. Sequencing was done on a sample of blood. The nucleotide sequence is TGCGCCAGCAGCCAATCGGGGTCTAGCCATGAGCAGTTCTTC. Translated, it gives CASSQSGSSHEQFF.